The entry below describes one TCR beta chain. The antigen remains undetermined. A much larger clone lies one base from this, so it may be a read error. These data belong to a study of CD8+CD57+ T cells in acquired aplastic anemia. Study at large: Sorted CD4+ and CD8+ cells gave a mean 3.2 ug DNA, range roughly 0.18 to 30 ug. Healthy donor sequencing depth: some 10 million CD4+, roughly 11 million CD8+ reads. Overall study results and limits: Researchers reported that CD8+ Simpson's diversity was not significantly different in patients versus controls. Twenty-nine was the count of CD8+ CDR3 sequences that patients shared with controls.

The template for TCR beta VDJ and CDR3 sequence profiling was genomic DNA. TCRdb called the reads again in MiXCR, with one record for every CDR3 protein. Of about 220,000 distinct CDR3 sequences detected, 30% to 35% appear once; the ten largest clones hold 1.1%. The CDR3 has 13 amino acids. CDR1 SGDLS and CDR2 YYNGEE come from the germline V gene. The sample comprised sorted CD4+, CD8+, or CD8+CD57+ T cells (not recorded which) from PBMCs. The J gene is TRBJ2-3, the V gene TRBV9; D gene unclear. This receptor was obtained from a human donor in good health, serving as a control. CDR3 bases: TGTGCCAGCAGCGTAGAACGCACAGATACGCGGTATTTT. Translating it yields CASSVERTDTRYF.